This is a list of T cell receptor beta chains from one sample in a study of breast tumors, draining lymph nodes, adjacent tissues. TCRdb re-called the multiplex PCR reads with MiXCR, one entry per CDR3 protein. Of about 180,000 distinct CDR3 sequences detected, 33% appear once; the ten largest clones hold over 3.5%. Material for sequencing was axillary lymph node tissue. These receptors all come from a female donor with breast cancer. Some clones in this sample may be carry-over from other donors' samples. CDR3s leave out the opening cysteine and the closing phenylalanine or tryptophan.

TRBV12-3/TRBV12-4 ASSLTSTSTDTQY
TRBV27 ASSLIGRLAEDTDTQY
TRBV4-2 ASSPRGFEEKLF
TRBV6-4 ASSHPDRPASLNYGYT
TRBV10-1 ASSEPLAPH
TRBV20-1 SATGRGELF
TRBV18 ASSPSSSQETQY
TRBV12-3/TRBV12-4 ASRQGLAQETQY
TRBV20-1 SAPFGLAGEATQY
TRBV11-1 ASSRLDRSWSNEKLF
TRBV12-3/TRBV12-4 ASSFGPTGTFLY
TRBV11-2 ASSLPGRPYEQY
TRBV27 ASRPQQGFYSPLH
TRBV7-6 ASSLAGGLFRGNEQF
TRBV18 ASSPSPGNTIY
TRBV5-1 ASSPGEGGDEQF
TRBV20-1 SAKIQGFEYGYT
TRBV7-9 ASSPPGLAGGYSNQPQH
TRBV12-3/TRBV12-4 ASGWYWEQGGGKLF
TRBV20-1 SARKGEGTEAF
TRBV7-9 ASRGRIRDTNSYEQY
TRBV5-8 ASSLGAPEGGSYEQY
TRBV4-1 ASSGRDLTYEQY
TRBV7-8 ASSLVGVHEQY
TRBV20-1 SAPAGAIGQPQH
TRBV12-3/TRBV12-4 ASSGWTVAAVGNTIY
TRBV15 ATSRAAGVLETQY
TRBV10-1 ASSQTSGRTQETQY
TRBV5-6 ASSLNEAFFYGYT
TRBV7-3 ASSPPPCCRAEEGVANSPLH
TRBV20-1 SARDQGMAAHQCEQY
TRBV2 ASRLRGSSYNEQF
TRBV5-6 ASSLGGAVGGGYT
TRBV5-4 ASSLGWTSGGESTDTQY
TRBV20-1 SARVLTSGAAADTQY
TRBV11-1 ASSRITSGRADTQY
TRBV25-1 ASNSGWEQY
TRBV11-2 ASSHRSGENTDTQY
TRBV7-8 ASSLAQGRVTEAF
TRBV7-2 ASSSVSSSYNSPLH
TRBV6-5 ASSKQGGNQPQH
TRBV2 ASRERTGVPLNYGYT
TRBV4-1 ASSQDSGRSYEQY
TRBV12-3/TRBV12-4 ASILGGNTGELF
TRBV20-1 SAPRASGGAPDTQY
TRBV18 ASSHEAGTGANVLT
TRBV7-2 ASSLASPGLAGSTDTQY
TRBV10-1 ASRTDLGLAGELF
TRBV7-6 ASSASPADRGRNEQY
TRBV9 ASSGVTGFYGYT
TRBV5-1 ASSSGWDTYDYGYT
TRBV12-3/TRBV12-4 ASSLSGGDYEQY
TRBV7-9 ASSSNRYEQY
TRBV7-2 ASSLSGTGTNSPLH
TRBV12-3/TRBV12-4 ASNTGTGGTEAF
TRBV7-9 ASSVRQGARGLYSHTQY
TRBV6-2/TRBV6-3 ASSYWGLAGGSNTGELF
TRBV20-1 SAEQGAGQPQH